This TCR beta chain came from a study of blood T cells in healthy people across ages. The sample holds a few counts of this clonotype. Germline assignment: CDR1 DFQATT and CDR2 SNEGSKA (reference sequence). Deletions cut 0 bases from V and 3 bases from J, with 12 bases between. This CDR3 comprises 14 residues. Then a second PCR, running about 7 to 11 cycles, was carried out with a sample-barcoded 5' primer and a J-beta primer mix. TCRdb itself ran the 5' RACE reads through MiXCR, one entry per CDR3 protein. Of roughly 790,000 distinct CDR3 sequences listed, about 40% are singletons. The clonotype originates from a woman between 55 and 75 years old in good health. The sequencing sample was made of blood. The chain is built from TRBV20-1 and TRBJ2-7; TRBD1 or TRBD2 may be the D gene (6 bases each). For the CDR3, the DNA is TGCAGTGCTAGAGAAGGGGGGAGCCGCTACGAGCAGTACTTC. It codes for CSAREGGSRYEQYF.